The 8 T cell receptor beta chains below all came from one sample that was sequenced in a study of T cell responses to AZD1222 COVID-19 vaccine. Clones were read by immunoSEQ multiplex PCR, and TCRdb kept only the in-frame ones, dropping some. The table shows about 180,000 clones, with 88% occurring only once. The material was peripheral blood, obtained on day 0 of AZD1222 vaccination. The receptor set was obtained from an adult in good health.

This chain joins TRBV6-1 and TRBJ1-2; maybe TRBD1 (5 bases). This CDR3 comprises 16 residues. Germline CDR1 is MNHNS and CDR2 is SASEGT. Trimming removed 0 bases from V and 4 bases from J, with 15 bases in between. Written as DNA, the CDR3 is TGTGCCAGCAGTGAAGCGCTTCGAGGGACCGTCTATGGCTACACCTTC. This codes for CASSEALRGTVYGYTF.

The rearrangement uses TRBV19 and TRBJ1-5, with D possibly TRBD1 on 6 matching bases. CDR1 is LNHDA, CDR2 SQIVND, per germline (reference sequence). The CDR3 is 15 residues long. V lost 0 bases to trimming and J lost 3 bases, with 9 bases between them. CDR3 sequence reads: CASSIDGGPNQPQHF. In nucleotides, the CDR3 is TGTGCCAGTAGTATAGACGGGGGCCCCAATCAGCCCCAGCATTTT.

A note on this clone: The junction departs from the called germline gene at one end, perhaps through a read error. This chain uses TRBV19 with TRBJ2-7; D gene ambiguous. Germline CDR1 LNHDA, CDR2 SQIVND (reference sequence). The CDR3 extends over 11 amino acids. The CDR3 DNA sequence: TGTGCCAGTAAAGGGCTTCCCAACACGTTTTTC. This gives the protein CASKGLPNTFF.

This chain links TRBV18 with TRBJ1-1; TRBD1 might be the D (5 bases). The CDR3 has 13 residues. V was trimmed by 3 bases and J by 8 bases, leaving 13 bases between them. Germline loops: CDR1 KGHSH, CDR2 LQKENI. CDR3 sequence (DNA): TGTGCCAGCTCACCGGCTTGGGGGGGGGAAGCTTTCTTT. Encoded protein: CASSPAWGGEAFF.

In its sample, this clone was seen once. This chain uses TRBV7-3 with TRBJ2-5; 7 nucleotides line up with TRBD2. The CDR3 sequence is 16 residues long. Per the germline V gene, CDR1 is SGHTA and CDR2 is FQGTGA. After removal of 1 base from V and 3 bases from J, the junction contained 8 bases not matched to a gene. Here the CDR3 reads CASSLSGLTSEETQYF. The CDR3 nucleotides read TGTGCCAGCAGCTTAAGTGGGTTAACTAGCGAAGAGACCCAGTACTTC.

This clone has just one count. The chain's CDR3 is CASSETTGGNQPQHF. The CDR3 coding sequence is TGTGCCAGCAGTGAAACCACCGGGGGCAATCAGCCCCAGCATTTT. The chain combines TRBV6-1 with TRBJ1-5, with D unclear. There are 15 residues in the CDR3. Germline assignment: CDR1 MNHNS and CDR2 SASEGT. The ends were cut back, 2 bases at V and 2 bases at J, with 10 bases in the middle.

The J gene is TRBJ1-1, the V gene TRBV6-5, with D unclear. V lost 9 bases to trimming and J lost 0 bases, with 11 bases between them. CDR3 length: 13 amino acids. The germline gives CDR1 MNHEY, CDR2 SVGAGI. The CDR3 protein is CASDLGLNTEAFF. In DNA, the CDR3 is TGTGCCAGTGACTTGGGGTTGAACACTGAAGCTTTCTTT.

This clone was observed a few times. This chain joins TRBV9 and TRBJ2-1; 7 bases map to TRBD2. CDR3 length equals 13 residues. In germline, CDR1 is SGDLS, CDR2 YYNGEE. The J segment lost 8 bases and the V segment lost 4 bases, leaving 6 bases of the junction unmatched. CDR3 region: CASSPGLVDEQFF. CDR3 nucleotide sequence: TGTGCCAGCAGCCCCGGACTAGTAGATGAGCAGTTCTTC.